This paragraph covers one TCR beta chain sequence. The data are from a study of T cell responses to AZD1222 COVID-19 vaccine. Germline V lookup: CDR1 SGHAT, CDR2 FQNNGV. The CDR3 spans 15 residues. Trimming shortened V by 4 bases and J by 8 bases, and 15 bases separated the two germline ends. The method was immunoSEQ multiplex PCR; TCRdb's version includes in-frame clones alone and lacks a portion of them. The sample carries about 150,000 clones, 91% recorded once. Source: peripheral blood, taken 28 days after the second dose of the MenACWY control vaccine. The chain joins TRBV11-2 to TRBJ1-6, with D hard to call. This TCR derives from an adult who received the MenACWY meningococcal vaccine as a control. CDR3 DNA: TGTGCCAGCAGCTCCCTACCTCCGCCTGATTCACCCCTCCACTTT. Translated, it gives CASSSLPPPDSPLHF.